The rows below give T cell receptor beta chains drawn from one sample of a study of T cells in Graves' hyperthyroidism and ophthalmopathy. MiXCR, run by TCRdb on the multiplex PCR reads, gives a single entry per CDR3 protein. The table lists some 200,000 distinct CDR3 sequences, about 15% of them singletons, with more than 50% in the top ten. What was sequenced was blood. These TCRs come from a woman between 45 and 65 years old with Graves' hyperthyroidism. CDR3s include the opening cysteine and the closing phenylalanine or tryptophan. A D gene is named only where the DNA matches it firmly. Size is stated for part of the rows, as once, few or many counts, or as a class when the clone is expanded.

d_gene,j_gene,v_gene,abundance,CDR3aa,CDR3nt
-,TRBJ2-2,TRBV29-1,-,CSVEAQNTGELFF,TGCAGCGTTGAAGCTCAGAACACCGGGGAGCTGTTTTTT
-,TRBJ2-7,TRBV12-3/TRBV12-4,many,CASSLVYYEQYF,TGTGCCAGCAGTCTAGTGTACTACGAGCAGTACTTC
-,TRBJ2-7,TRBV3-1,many,CASSQLQGSSYEQYF,TGTGCCAGCAGCCAACTGCAGGGGAGCTCCTACGAGCAGTACTTC
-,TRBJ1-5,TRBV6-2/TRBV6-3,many,CASSSGRNNQPQHF,TGTGCCAGCAGTAGCGGACGGAACAATCAGCCCCAGCATTTT
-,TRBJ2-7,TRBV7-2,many,CASSFRTSSYEQYF,TGTGCCAGCAGCTTCAGGACGAGCTCCTACGAGCAGTACTTC
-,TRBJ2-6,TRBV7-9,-,CASRKPGFRGPGANVLTF,TGTGCCAGCAGAAAGCCTGGGTTTCGGGGGCCTGGGGCCAACGTCCTGACTTTC
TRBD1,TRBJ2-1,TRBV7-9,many,CASSFGTGRGNEQFF,TGTGCCAGCAGCTTTGGGACAGGGAGAGGCAATGAGCAGTTCTTC
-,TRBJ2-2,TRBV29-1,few,CSVVTGADTGELFF,TGCAGCGTTGTGACGGGAGCGGACACCGGGGAGCTGTTTTTT
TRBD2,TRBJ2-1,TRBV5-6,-,CASSLRLAEYNEQFF,TGTGCCAGCAGCTTGCGTCTAGCGGAATACAATGAGCAGTTCTTC
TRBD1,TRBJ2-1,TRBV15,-,CATSRDFSGQGWNEQFF,TGTGCCACCAGCAGAGATTTTTCGGGACAGGGGTGGAATGAGCAGTTCTTC
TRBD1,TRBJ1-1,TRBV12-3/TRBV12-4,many,CASRKQTGANTEAFF,TGTGCCAGCAGAAAGCAGACAGGGGCGAACACTGAAGCTTTCTTT
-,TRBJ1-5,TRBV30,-,CAWSEVGINQPQHF,TGTGCCTGGAGTGAGGTCGGAATTAATCAGCCCCAGCATTTT
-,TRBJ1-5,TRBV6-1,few,CASSTGGGAFQPQHF,TGTGCCAGCAGTACCGGGGGGGGGGCCTTCCAGCCCCAGCATTTT
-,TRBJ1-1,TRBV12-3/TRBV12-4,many,CASSFGHKAFF,TGTGCCAGCAGTTTTGGTCATAAAGCTTTCTTT
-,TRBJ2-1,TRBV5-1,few,CASSVRQVTYNEQFF,TGCGCCAGCAGCGTCCGACAGGTTACCTACAATGAGCAGTTCTTC
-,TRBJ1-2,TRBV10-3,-,CAISESAGDRGYTF,TGTGCCATCAGTGAGTCTGCAGGGGATCGGGGCTACACCTTC
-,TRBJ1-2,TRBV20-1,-,CSARVLFYGYTF,TGCAGTGCTAGAGTCTTATTCTATGGCTACACCTTC
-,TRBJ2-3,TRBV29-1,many,CSVDGGEGTDTQYF,TGCAGCGTTGACGGGGGTGAGGGCACAGATACGCAGTATTTT
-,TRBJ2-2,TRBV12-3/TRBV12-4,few,CASSLGGTLTGELFF,TGTGCCAGCAGTTTAGGCGGGACACTCACCGGGGAGCTGTTTTTT
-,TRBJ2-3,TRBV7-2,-,CASSGATDTQYF,TGTGCCAGCAGTGGGGCTACAGATACGCAGTATTTT
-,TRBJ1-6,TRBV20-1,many,CSAILKEDSPLHF,TGCAGTGCTATTTTGAAGGAGGATTCACCCCTCCACTTT
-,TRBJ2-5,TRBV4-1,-,CASSHPPLGSTQYF,TGCGCCAGCAGCCACCCTCCTCTCGGATCGACCCAGTACTTC
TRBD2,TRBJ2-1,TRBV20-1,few,CSARDRAGGRQHYNEQFF,TGCAGTGCTAGAGATAGGGCGGGAGGCCGTCAACACTACAATGAGCAGTTCTTC
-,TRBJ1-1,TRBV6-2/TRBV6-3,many,CASRQNLNTEAFF,TGTGCCAGCCGACAGAACCTGAACACTGAAGCTTTCTTT
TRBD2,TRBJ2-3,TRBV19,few,CASSWTSGSIDTQYF,TGTGCCAGTAGCTGGACTAGCGGGAGTATAGATACGCAGTATTTT
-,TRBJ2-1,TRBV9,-,CASSPSSYRENYNEQFF,TGTGCCAGCAGCCCCTCTAGCTACCGAGAGAATTACAATGAGCAGTTCTTC
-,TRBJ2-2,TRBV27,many,CASSTTRTGELFF,TGTGCCAGCAGTACGACCAGGACCGGGGAGCTGTTTTTT
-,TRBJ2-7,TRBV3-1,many,CASSPPGWVYEQYF,TGTGCCAGCAGCCCCCCGGGGTGGGTCTACGAGCAGTACTTC